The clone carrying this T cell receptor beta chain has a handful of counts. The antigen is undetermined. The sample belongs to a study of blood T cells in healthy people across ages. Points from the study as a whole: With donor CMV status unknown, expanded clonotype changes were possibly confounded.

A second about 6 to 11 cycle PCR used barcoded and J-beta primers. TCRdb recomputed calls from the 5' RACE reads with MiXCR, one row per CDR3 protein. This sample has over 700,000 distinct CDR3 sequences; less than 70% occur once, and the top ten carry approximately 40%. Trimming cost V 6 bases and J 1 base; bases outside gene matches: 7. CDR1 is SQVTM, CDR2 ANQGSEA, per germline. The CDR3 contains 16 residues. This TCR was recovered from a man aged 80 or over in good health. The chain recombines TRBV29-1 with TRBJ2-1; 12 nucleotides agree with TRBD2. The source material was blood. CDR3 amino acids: CSVLPTSGRSYNEQFF. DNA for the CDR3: TGCAGCGTGCTCCCTACTAGCGGGAGGTCCTACAATGAGCAGTTCTTC.